This TCR beta chain was found in a study of graft-versus-host responses after intestinal transplantation. Study-level background: Anti-thymocyte globulin induction, then tacrolimus and steroids for approximately 3 years, went to all recipients.

Intraepithelial and lamina propria lymphocytes were released after the graft tissue was processed. This CDR3 region has 16 residues. From germline, CDR1 is MDHEN and CDR2 SYDVKM. With 5 bases clipped from V and 4 bases from J, the junction kept 7 bases outside the gene matches. Only in-frame clones appear in the TCRdb table, and some are missing; sequencing was by immunoSEQ multiplex PCR. The sample includes thousands of clones, 83% seen only once; the top ten take approximately 8%. Findings and caveats of the study: GvH clones surfaced in recipient marrow, some emerging earlier in ileum or blood.

On this clone: As yet, its antigen is unknown.

Sequences were derived from ileum tissue, sampled just under 310 days after intestinal transplant. The TCR was taken from a human patient who received an intestinal transplant, so some T cells may come from the graft donor. The gene calls are TRBV28 and TRBJ2-3, with 12 bases that match TRBD2. The CDR3 reads CASSPWTSGNSDTQYF. CDR3 coding DNA: TGTGCCAGCAGTCCGTGGACTAGCGGGAATTCAGATACGCAGTATTTT.